A single sample is the source of the 5 T cell receptor beta chains below, sequenced in a study of regulatory T cells in long-lasting Graves disease. As to time point: persistent/refractory GD, antithyroid drugs over 5 years with positive TRAb. TCR sequences were obtained from RNA taken from PBMCs. Relying on iRepertoire HTBI primers and Arm-PCR of CDR3 regions, the team built TCR beta libraries. TCRdb fed the multiplex PCR reads into MiXCR, producing one record per CDR3 protein. Altogether 400,000 to 500,000 distinct CDR3 sequences are present, around 23% being singletons, with the ten largest covering about 13%. The material sequenced was peripheral blood mononuclear cells (PBMCs), taken when the disease was refractory, from a patient treated with antithyroid drugs. These TCRs come from a female donor with Graves disease.

V usage is TRBV27 and J usage is TRBJ2-7; 7 bases agree with TRBD1. The CDR3 length is 15 residues. V lost 6 bases, J lost 5 bases, and 13 bases stayed unmatched. Germline CDR1 is MNHEY and CDR2 is SMNVEV (reference sequence). The CDR3 DNA is TGTGCCAGCAGGCCAGACAGGGTGGTACTCCACGAGCAGTACTTC. Amino acids: CASRPDRVVLHEQYF.

This clonotype showed up many times. The chain recombines TRBV27 with TRBJ2-7, with TRBD1 matching 8 bases. Germline loops: CDR1 MNHEY, CDR2 SMNVEV (reference sequence). This CDR3 comprises 15 residues. With V trimmed by 8 bases and J by 5 bases, 14 bases remained unmatched. DNA for the CDR3: TGTGCCAGCGCAAGACAGGGGCCCTCTTTCCACGAGCAGTACTTC. Residues: CASARQGPSFHEQYF.

The rearrangement uses TRBV7-3 and TRBJ2-2; D uncertain. Germline V gene data show CDR1 as SGHTA and CDR2 as FQGTGA. The CDR3 covers 13 residues. Trimming removed 4 bases from V and 6 bases from J, with 9 bases in between. CDR3 sequence: CASSSDGSGELFF. As DNA, the CDR3 is TGTGCCAGCAGCTCTGATGGATCCGGGGAGCTGTTTTTT.

The sample holds many counts of this clonotype. The chain has TRBV12-3 or TRBV12-4 and TRBJ2-4; D is unclear. The CDR3 is made up of 15 amino acids. The ends were cut back, 7 bases at V and 1 base at J, with 14 bases in the middle. In DNA form, the CDR3 reads TGTGCCAGCAAACCGGGTATGGAGGCCAAAAACATTCAGTACTTC. Its protein product is CASKPGMEAKNIQYF.

This clonotype was detected once. This sequence may be a read error, since a much larger clone differs from it by one base. The chain carries TRBV12-3 or TRBV12-4 and TRBJ2-7, with D possibly being TRBD1 (5 bases). Trimming stripped 5 bases from V and 6 bases from J, with 20 bases between. This CDR3 is built from 15 residues. CDR3 residues: CASSGGAGLSSEQYF. DNA of the CDR3: TGTGCCAGCAGTGGTGGTGCAGGGCTGAGCAGCGAGCAGTACTTC.